This T cell receptor (beta chain) was profiled in a study of spatial heterogeneity in lung cancer. The length of the CDR3 is 14 residues. Deletions cut 2 bases from V and 5 bases from J, with 10 bases between. Germline assignment: CDR1 MNHEY and CDR2 SMNVEV (reference sequence). Study outcomes and limitations: One measure, the expanded intratumoral alpha and beta TCR count, tracked tumor mutation counts.

Time point: sample taken at primary tumor resection. A total of fewer than 80 untreated early-stage non-small cell lung cancer patients served as donors. TCRs were sequenced from unsorted whole RNA of tumor, nontumor lung or PBMC. In the library, each TCR cDNA molecule bore its own unique molecular identifier. MiXCR was run by TCRdb on the 5' RACE reads, yielding one entry per CDR3 protein. The top ten hold approximately 10% of the sample, which has about 7,400 distinct CDR3 sequences, 14% seen once. This clonotype is judged medium-sized. Its antigen is unknown. This receptor was identified in a female donor with early-stage non-small cell lung cancer. This specimen consisted of lung tumor tissue, obtained at surgery. The J gene is TRBJ1-5, the V gene TRBV27, with D perhaps matching TRBD1 (6 bases). CDR3 sequence reads: CASSLRGAHQPQHF. The CDR3 DNA reads TGTGCCAGCAGTTTACGGGGGGCGCATCAGCCCCAGCATTTT.